A selection of T cell receptor beta chains follows, all from one sample in a study of CD4 and CD8 cells across lung adenocarcinoma regions. TCRdb called the PCR reads again in MiXCR, with one record for every CDR3 protein. Altogether 7,500 or so distinct CDR3 sequences are present, about half being singletons, with the ten largest covering roughly 97%. Sequencing was carried out using CD8+ T cells from the center of a lung tumor. All receptors derive from a male donor with lung adenocarcinoma. The CD4 and CD8 labels of this study may be unreliable. CDR3s include the opening cysteine and the closing phenylalanine or tryptophan. Fields, in order: J gene, V gene, CDR3 length, CDR3 protein.

>TRBJ2-1|TRBV6-1|12
CASSQTSAEQFF
>TRBJ2-2|TRBV10-3|16
CATSGRDTSPTGELFF
>TRBJ2-5|TRBV7-2|14
CAGTGRGDQETQYF
>.|TRBV12-3/TRBV12-4|16
CASRGMGGRASDTQYF
>TRBJ2-4|TRBV6-1|14
CAGSGGRDHNIQYF
>TRBJ2-3|TRBV6-1|13
CATWPLTEDMQYF
>TRBJ2-3|TRBV7-2|14
CAETALGRTDIQYF
>TRBJ2-6|TRBV9|14
CASSVATGANVLTF
>TRBJ2-3|TRBV6-4|13
CASSDRVTDTQYF
>.|TRBV7-9|16
CASSLDERGRSYEQYF
>.|TRBV6-1|14
CASSPGTGSYEQYF
>.|TRBV6-6|15
CASTSSLAGDNEQYF
>TRBJ2-1|TRBV25-1|16
CASSGLAGVGYNEQFF
>TRBJ2-5|TRBV4-1|17
CASSQPDRDTFQETQYF
>TRBJ2-1|TRBV4-1|18
CASSQDNFMGESYNEQFF
>TRBJ2-5|TRBV6-5|14
CASSYSVGQETQYF
>TRBJ2-1|TRBV3-1|16
CASSLRGTGEGNEQFF
>TRBJ2-1|TRBV6-5|15
CASRFSGTSGNEQFF
>.|TRBV6-5|16
CASRYRTSGRDNEQYF
>TRBJ2-1|TRBV6-5|16
CASSYGGRAAGHEQFF
>TRBJ2-5|TRBV6-1|18
CASSEARTSLLYQETQYF
>TRBJ1-1|TRBV27|15
CASSLTRGRTTEAFF
>TRBJ1-1|TRBV10-3|13
CANTITGNTEAFF
>TRBJ2-1|TRBV11-3|14
CASSFFFGGNEQFF
>TRBJ2-3|TRBV11-3|13
CASSLVVTDTQYF
>.|TRBV6-5|16
CASSYSIAEKGETQYF
>TRBJ2-2|TRBV30|16
CAWSLKGSTNTGELFF
>TRBJ2-1|TRBV3-1|13
CASSRFSYNEQFF
>TRBJ1-1|TRBV4-1|15
CASSQSTGLGTEAFF
>.|TRBV6-1|11
CASSDRTKQFF
>.|TRBV7-2|14
CASSLAREYETQYF
>TRBJ1-2|TRBV6-1|14
CATKRGRRSDGYTF
>.|TRBV6-1|15
CASSDYPGSSREQYF
>TRBJ2-3|TRBV3-1|14
CASSRQGMADTQYF
>TRBJ2-5|TRBV11-3|16
CASSSLGLAGVETQYF
>TRBJ2-7|TRBV27|13
CASSSQDTYEQYF
>TRBJ2-5|TRBV10-2|17
CASSSGPSGRGEETQYF
>TRBJ2-2|TRBV6-1|14
CASVPQAGTGELFF
>TRBJ2-2|TRBV6-1|21
CASSEAGVRLAGVRNTGELFF
>TRBJ2-2|TRBV6-1|15
CASIMGTSYTGELFF
>TRBJ1-4|TRBV6-5|14
CASRSTGFNEKLFF
>TRBJ2-3|TRBV10-3|15
CAIKYSGRAGDTQYF
>TRBJ2-1|TRBV6-5|15
CASSYSGPEYNEQFF
>TRBJ2-1|TRBV10-2|15
CASSLSSGDYNEQFF
>TRBJ2-1|TRBV6-1|13
CATRFGRYNEQFF
>TRBJ2-7|TRBV10-3|16
CAISERETQGSYEQYF
>TRBJ1-2|TRBV6-1|11
CASSPGVGYTF
>TRBJ2-5|TRBV4-1|16
CASSQALTTYQETQYF
>TRBJ2-6|TRBV7-2|15
CASSLGLAGANVLTF
>TRBJ1-6|TRBV6-1|14
CASSELIYNSPLHF
>TRBJ2-3|TRBV6-1|15
CASRRGQGSTDTQYF
>TRBJ1-1|TRBV6-1|12
CASRTVNTEAFF
>TRBJ2-2|TRBV10-1|13
CASSGPTTGELFF
>.|TRBV6-5|15
CASSYGRGRRETQYF
>TRBJ2-3|TRBV12-3/TRBV12-4|15
CASSFWTGRTDTQYF
>TRBJ1-5|TRBV27|12
CASSRSNQPQHF
>TRBJ1-2|TRBV6-5|15
CASSYSPGTVYGYTF
>TRBJ2-1|TRBV6-5|16
CASSSPGQGIRNEQFF